The present T cell receptor (beta chain) was sequenced within a study of vaccination and CD4 T cells after COVID-19. The wider study: As their vaccination, participants received two doses of either BNT162b2 or mRNA-1273 vaccine. Post-vaccine sample collection happened at a median of around 77 days after dose two, ranging 14 to 241. Overall study results and limits: In convalescent patients, 304 of 307 vaccine-specific clones were mono-reactive for SARS-CoV-2 spike.

The Oncomine TCR Beta short-read assay generated sequence data from the DNA of cultured CD4+ T cells. TCRdb ran MiXCR on the PCR reads and lists one entry per CDR3 protein. The profile shows approximately 21,000 distinct CDR3 sequences, roughly 41% of them singletons. Stated treatment: roughly 11-day PBMC culture with coronavirus spike peptide pools or control peptides (ViraFEST assay). The germline V and J ends were trimmed by 2 bases and 5 bases, with 4 bases remaining between them. Germline lookup yields CDR1 ENHRY and CDR2 SYGVKD. There are 11 residues in the CDR3. This clonotype has more than one count but fewer than ten. Its antigen is unidentified.

Sequences were derived from CD4+ T cells from blood, cultured in vitro, sampled after SARS-CoV-2 vaccination. This chain links TRBV10-3 with TRBJ2-7, with unresolved D. The sequence was collected from a human donor who had recovered from COVID-19. CDR3 in amino acids: CAISELHEQYF. The CDR3 bases are TGTGCCATCAGTGAGCTTCACGAGCAGTACTTC.